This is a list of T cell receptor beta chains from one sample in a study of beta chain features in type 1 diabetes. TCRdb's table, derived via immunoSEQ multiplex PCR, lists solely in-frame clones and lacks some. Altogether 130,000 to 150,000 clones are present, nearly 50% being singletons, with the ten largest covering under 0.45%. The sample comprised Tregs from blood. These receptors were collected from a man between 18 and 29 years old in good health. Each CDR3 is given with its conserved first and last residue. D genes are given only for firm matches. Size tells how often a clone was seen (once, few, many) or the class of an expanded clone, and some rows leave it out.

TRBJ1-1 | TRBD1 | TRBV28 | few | TGTGCCAGCAGTCTATCACAGGGGGACACTGAAGCTTTCTTT | CASSLSQGDTEAFF
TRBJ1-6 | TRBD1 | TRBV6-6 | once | TGTGCCAGCAGGGGGACAGTCAATTCACCCCTCCACTTT | CASRGTVNSPLHF
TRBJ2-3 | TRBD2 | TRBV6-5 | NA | TGTGCCAGCAGTTCCCGACAGCGGGAGGTCGGAGATACGCAGTATTTT | CASSSRQREVGDTQYF
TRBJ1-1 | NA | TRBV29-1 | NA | TGCAGCGTTGAAGTTTTTCAGCGGGGCGGGTGGGACACTGAAGCTTTCTTT | CSVEVFQRGGWDTEAFF
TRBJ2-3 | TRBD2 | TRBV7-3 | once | TGTGCCAGCAGTACCGCGGGAGCTCCTTTTGCAGATACGCAGTATTTT | CASSTAGAPFADTQYF
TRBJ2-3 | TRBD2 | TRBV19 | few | TGTGCCAGTAGTATGGTACTCTTAGGCGGGGGACGACCAGATACGCAGTATTTT | CASSMVLLGGGRPDTQYF
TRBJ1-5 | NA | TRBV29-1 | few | TGCAGCGTTGCGGGAGGGGGCAATCAGCCCCAGCATTTT | CSVAGGGNQPQHF
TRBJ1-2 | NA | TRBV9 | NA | TGTGCCAGTAGTCGGTCCCCCGGAGAGGCCTATGGCTACACCTTC | CASSRSPGEAYGYTF
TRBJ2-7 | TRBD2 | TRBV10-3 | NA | TGTGCCATCACCGGTAGGGAGGGTGGCGAGCAGTACTTC | CAITGREGGEQYF
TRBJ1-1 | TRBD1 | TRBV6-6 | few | TGTGCCAGCAGCTGGACCGGGACAGTCACCTTCTTCTTT | CASSWTGTVTFFF
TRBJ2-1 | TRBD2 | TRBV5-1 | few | TGCGCCAGCAGCAGATCACTCCTAGCGGGGGGGGATGAGCAGTTCTTC | CASSRSLLAGGDEQFF
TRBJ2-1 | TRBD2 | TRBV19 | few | TGTGCCAGTAGTATAGAAGGGTGGAGGCTAGCGGGGGATGATGAGCAGTTCTTC | CASSIEGWRLAGDDEQFF
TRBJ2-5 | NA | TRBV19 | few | TGTGCCACCAGAAGGACAGTCGATTCCCGGACCCAGTACTTC | CATRRTVDSRTQYF
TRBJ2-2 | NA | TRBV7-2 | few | TGTGCCAGCAGCACCAGGACCGGGGAGCTGTTTTTT | CASSTRTGELFF
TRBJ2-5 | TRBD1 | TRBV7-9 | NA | TGTGCCAGCAGCCCTAAAACCGGGACAGGGACGGAGACCCAGTACTTC | CASSPKTGTGTETQYF
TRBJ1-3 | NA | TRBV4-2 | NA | TGTGCCAGCAGCCAAGGTGCAGGGGCATTCTCTGGAAACACCATATATTTT | CASSQGAGAFSGNTIYF
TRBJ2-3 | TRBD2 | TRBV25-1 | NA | TGTGCCAGCAGTGAATCAAGCGGGGGGAGCCATACGCAGTATTTT | CASSESSGGSHTQYF
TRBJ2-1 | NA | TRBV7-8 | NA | TGTGCCAGCAGCCCGTACTACAATGAGCAGTTCTTC | CASSPYYNEQFF
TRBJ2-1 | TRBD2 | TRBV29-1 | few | TGCAGCGTTGAAGTAGTAGCGGGGGTTTACAATGAGCAGTTCTTC | CSVEVVAGVYNEQFF
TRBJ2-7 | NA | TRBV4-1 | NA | TGCGCCAGCAGCCAAGGCTTTTGGATCAGGGACGAGCAGTACTTC | CASSQGFWIRDEQYF
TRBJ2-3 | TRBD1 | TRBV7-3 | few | TGTGCCAGCAGCTTAGTAGGGGGGACAGGGGGCTTAGATACGCAGTATTTT | CASSLVGGTGGLDTQYF
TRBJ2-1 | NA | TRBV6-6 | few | TGTGCCACCAAAGAACTAAACAATGAGCAGTTCTTC | CATKELNNEQFF
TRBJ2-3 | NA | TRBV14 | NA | TGTGCCAGCAGTTATAGCACAGATACGCAGTATTTT | CASSYSTDTQYF
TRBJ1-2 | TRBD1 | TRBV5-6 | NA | TGTGCCAGCACCCGAGGACCAGGGGGCGCGGGCTACACCTTC | CASTRGPGGAGYTF
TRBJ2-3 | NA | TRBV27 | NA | TGTGCCAGCACGCCCAGGAGCACAGATACGCAGTATTTT | CASTPRSTDTQYF
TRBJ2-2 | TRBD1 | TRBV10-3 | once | TGTGCCATCAGTGAGCCGGGACAGAGGAAGTTCGGGGAGCTGTTTTTT | CAISEPGQRKFGELFF
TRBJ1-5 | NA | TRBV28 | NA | TGTGCCAGCAACCGGAATCAGCCCCAGCATTTT | CASNRNQPQHF
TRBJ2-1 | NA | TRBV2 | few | TGTGCCAGCGGAAGGGTCGGGGTACGTGAGCAGTTCTTC | CASGRVGVREQFF
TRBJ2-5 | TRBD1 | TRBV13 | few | TGTGCCAGCAGCTTCTGGGACAGGGTTTCCGAGACCCAGTACTTC | CASSFWDRVSETQYF
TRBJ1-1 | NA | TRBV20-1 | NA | TGCAGTCGGAGACGCCAAGTTGAAGCTTTCTTT | CSRRRQVEAFF
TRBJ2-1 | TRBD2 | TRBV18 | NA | TGTGCCAGCTCACCACCGACTAGCGGGAGGCCTTCCTACAATGAGCAGTTCTTC | CASSPPTSGRPSYNEQFF
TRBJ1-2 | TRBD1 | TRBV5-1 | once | TGCGCCAGCAGCTTGGCCAGGGGGCTTGGCTACACCTTC | CASSLARGLGYTF
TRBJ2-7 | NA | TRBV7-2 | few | TGTGCCAGCAGCTTGCCTGGACAGTCCTACGAGCAGTACTTC | CASSLPGQSYEQYF
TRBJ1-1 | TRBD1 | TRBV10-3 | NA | TGTGCCATCAGTCTCACCCGGGACAGTGAAGCTTTCTTT | CAISLTRDSEAFF
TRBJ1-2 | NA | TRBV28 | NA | TGTGCCAGCAGTAAGGGAGGACGGGGAGCGGGAAGTGGCTACACCTTC | CASSKGGRGAGSGYTF
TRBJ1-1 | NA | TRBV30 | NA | TGTGCCTGGAGTGTACAGGGCCTAAAAGCTTTCTTT | CAWSVQGLKAFF
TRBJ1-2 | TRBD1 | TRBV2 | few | TGTGCCAGCAGAGACGACAGGGGGCACGGTGGCTACACCTTC | CASRDDRGHGGYTF
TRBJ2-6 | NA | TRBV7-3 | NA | TGTGCCAGCAGCCCCCAGACAGGAAGCTCTGGGGCCAACGTCCTGACTTTC | CASSPQTGSSGANVLTF
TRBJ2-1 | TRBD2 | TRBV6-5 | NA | TGTGCCAGCAGTTCCCTAGCGGGAGACTACAATGAGCAGTTCTTC | CASSSLAGDYNEQFF
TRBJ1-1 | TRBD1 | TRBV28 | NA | TGTGCCAGCAGGATGACAGGGACCACTGAAGCTTTCTTT | CASRMTGTTEAFF
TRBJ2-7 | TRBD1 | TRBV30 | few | TGTGCCTGGACTCCGGGACAGTCCTACGAGCAGTACTTC | CAWTPGQSYEQYF
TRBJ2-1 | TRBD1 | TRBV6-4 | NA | TGTGCCAGCAGTGACGAGACAGGGTCCAATGAGCAGTTCTTC | CASSDETGSNEQFF
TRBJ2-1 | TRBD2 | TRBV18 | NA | TGTGCCAGCTCACCACCATCGCGACTAGCGGGAGAACGTGAGCAGTTCTTC | CASSPPSRLAGEREQFF